This note documents a single T cell receptor beta chain sequence. This CDR3 is also generated by other DNA sequences in the sample. The data stem from a study of T cell responses to AZD1222 COVID-19 vaccine. V lost 6 bases to trimming and J lost 5 bases, with 13 bases between them. This CDR3 spans 13 amino acids. CDR1 is MNHEY, CDR2 SMNVEV, per germline (reference sequence). Sequenced by immunoSEQ multiplex PCR; TCRdb stores in-frame clones only, minus some. The repertoire holds 140,000 or so clones, with just over 85% as singletons. The TCR comes from an adult in good health. The chain links TRBV27 to TRBJ1-2; D possibly corresponds to TRBD1 (5 bases). Source: peripheral blood, taken on day 0 of AZD1222 vaccination. CDR3 coding DNA: TGTGCCAGCAGGCCCCAGGGTGAATATGGCTACACCTTC. Protein sequence: CASRPQGEYGYTF.